A selection of T cell receptor beta chains follows, all from one sample in a study of CD8+ T cells in alopecia areata. The data were produced by immunoSEQ multiplex PCR, yet TCRdb's version contains in-frame clones alone and is incomplete. The data hold approximately 300,000 clones, with over 45% observed a single time. The sample was CD4+ T cells sorted from blood, taken at week 24, from a patient treated with tofacitinib. The source of these receptors is a human donor with alopecia areata. The CDR3 runs from the conserved cysteine through the conserved F or W. D genes are given only for firm matches. The size entry is marked missing in some rows and otherwise reads once, few, many or a size class.

V gene	D gene	J gene	clone size	CDR3 DNA	CDR3 protein
TRBV29-1	-	TRBJ2-3	-	TGCAGCGTTGAAGATGAGGGGGGCACAGATACGCAGTATTTT	CSVEDEGGTDTQYF
TRBV6-6	-	TRBJ2-7	-	TGTGCCAGCAGCTCAGCTAGAGCAGGTCACGAGCAGTACTTC	CASSSARAGHEQYF
TRBV7-8	-	TRBJ1-1	-	TGTGCCAGCAGCTTAGCAGGGGACACTGAAGCTTTCTTT	CASSLAGDTEAFF
TRBV29-1	TRBD2	TRBJ2-7	-	TGCAGCGTGGGAGGGACTACGAAAAGTTCCTACGAGCAGTACTTC	CSVGGTTKSSYEQYF
TRBV6-6	-	TRBJ1-4	few	TGTGCCAGCAGTCTCCGAGGCAGTGAAAAACTGTTTTTT	CASSLRGSEKLFF
TRBV10-3	-	TRBJ2-7	few	TGTGCCATCAGCCGGGACTCTCAACCTTACGAGCAGTACTTC	CAISRDSQPYEQYF
TRBV5-1	-	TRBJ2-6	-	TGCGCCAGCAGCTCGGCACCATCTTCTGGGGCCAACGTCCTGACTTTC	CASSSAPSSGANVLTF
TRBV30	-	TRBJ1-5	-	TGTGCCTGGTCCCGGGGTGGCGATCAGCCCCAGCATTTT	CAWSRGGDQPQHF
TRBV6-6	-	TRBJ1-2	-	TGTGCCAGCAGTTACTCGCGCGGTTTGTATGGCTACACCTTC	CASSYSRGLYGYTF
TRBV19	TRBD1	TRBJ2-5	-	TGTGCCAGTAGGTACAGGGGCCAAGAGACCCAGTACTTC	CASRYRGQETQYF
TRBV5-1	-	TRBJ2-7	-	TGCGCCAGCAGCTTGGAACAGGGCCCCTACGAGCAGTACTTC	CASSLEQGPYEQYF
TRBV14	-	TRBJ2-1	-	TGTGCCAGCATGGGCAGTCTCTACAATGAGCAGTTCTTC	CASMGSLYNEQFF
TRBV5-1	TRBD1	TRBJ1-5	few	TGCGCCAGCAGCGCGGGACAGGGCAATCAGCCCCAGCATTTT	CASSAGQGNQPQHF
TRBV5-1	-	TRBJ2-5	few	TGCGCCAGCAGCTCCGGACAGGGAGGGGGAGAGACCCAGTACTTC	CASSSGQGGGETQYF
TRBV2	TRBD2	TRBJ2-3	-	TGTGCCAGCAGTGGGGAGACTAGCGGGGGGTCGCCTACGCAGTATTTT	CASSGETSGGSPTQYF
TRBV10-3	-	TRBJ1-4	-	TGTGCCATCAGTGGAGGTGAAAAACTGTTTTTT	CAISGGEKLFF
TRBV29-1	-	TRBJ2-2	-	TGCAGCGTTGGAATCGGGTCCAACACCGGGGAGCTGTTTTTT	CSVGIGSNTGELFF
TRBV30	-	TRBJ1-4	-	TGTGCCTGGGAGTGGGCTGGAACTCTTAATGAAAAACTGTTTTTT	CAWEWAGTLNEKLFF
TRBV30	TRBD1	TRBJ2-4	few	TGTGCCTGGAGTAGGGGACAGGGAGTATCCAAAAACATTCAGTACTTC	CAWSRGQGVSKNIQYF
TRBV10-3	-	TRBJ2-7	few	TGTGCCATCAGCAAACAGGTGTCCTACGAGCAGTACTTC	CAISKQVSYEQYF
TRBV27	TRBD2	TRBJ2-5	few	TGTGCCAGCAGGGCTAGCGGGGACGAGACCCAGTACTTC	CASRASGDETQYF
TRBV7-2	-	TRBJ1-6	-	TGTGCCAGCAGCTTCGGGTTACCGTACGGCTCACCCCTCCACTTT	CASSFGLPYGSPLHF
TRBV6-6	-	TRBJ2-7	-	TGTGCCAGCAGCCCTTTTAGCCGGGACGAGCAGTACTTC	CASSPFSRDEQYF
TRBV29-1	TRBD1	TRBJ2-6	-	TGCAGCGTCGGGACAGGGGTAGGGGCCAACGTCCTGACTTTC	CSVGTGVGANVLTF
TRBV7-6	-	TRBJ2-2	-	TGTGCCAGCAGCCACAGGATAAACACCGGGGAGCTGTTTTTT	CASSHRINTGELFF
TRBV5-1	TRBD2	TRBJ2-3	few	TGCGCCAGCGACCCGGAGCGGGGGGGCCTCACAGATACGCAGTATTTT	CASDPERGGLTDTQYF
TRBV5-6	-	TRBJ1-1	few	TGTGCCAGCAGCTTGATGTTCCGGGAAGAAGCTTTCTTT	CASSLMFREEAFF